These T cell receptor beta chains were read from a single sample in a study of human versus mouse CDR3 diversity and MHC coevolution. The assay was immunoSEQ multiplex PCR, and TCRdb's table has in-frame clones only and misses some. The data contain 50,000 to 70,000 clones, just under 95% of them singletons. Sequencing input: naive CD4+ T cells from blood. The receptor source for this set is a person in their sixties or seventies in good health. The CDR3 runs from the conserved cysteine through the conserved F or W. A D gene is named only where the DNA matches it firmly. Clone size is shown for a subset of rows, as once, few, many or a class of expanded clone.

cdr3_nt cdr3_aa clone_size d_call j_call v_call
TGCGCCAGCAGCCTGGAGGCTAGCGGGCAGCAAGAGACCCAGTACTTC CASSLEASGQQETQYF once TRBD2 TRBJ2-5 TRBV5-1
TGTGCCAGCTCACTCGACAGTGTTATCTACGAGCAGTACTTC CASSLDSVIYEQYF . . TRBJ2-7 TRBV18
TGTGCCAGCGGCGGGGGGTGGAATTCACCCCTCCACTTT CASGGGWNSPLHF . . TRBJ1-6 TRBV19
TGCAGCGTCGTCAATCAGGGGAACACTGAAGCTTTCTTT CSVVNQGNTEAFF . . TRBJ1-1 TRBV29-1
TGTGCCAGCAGTGCTCGGGGTCAGCCCCAGCATTTT CASSARGQPQHF . . TRBJ1-5 TRBV6-1
TGTGCCAGCAGCCCAAGGACTAGCGACACCGGGGAGCTGTTTTTT CASSPRTSDTGELFF once TRBD2 TRBJ2-2 TRBV7-3
TGTGCCAGCAGCTTAGGGCTAGCGGGAGCCGATACGCAGTATTTT CASSLGLAGADTQYF . TRBD2 TRBJ2-3 TRBV7-7
TGCAGCGTTGCTGACGAGCAGTACTTC CSVADEQYF once . TRBJ2-7 TRBV29-1
TGCGCCAGCAGCTTGGGGGGGGCAACTAATGAAAAACTGTTTTTT CASSLGGATNEKLFF . . TRBJ1-4 TRBV5-1
TGTGCCAGCTATTCTAGCGGGAGGGCCACAGATACGCAGTATTTT CASYSSGRATDTQYF . TRBD2 TRBJ2-3 TRBV2
TGTGCCAGCAGCTTGGCCAGCCAAGAGACCCAGTACTTC CASSLASQETQYF . . TRBJ2-5 TRBV5-4
TGTGCCAGCAGTTTATCGGCAGGGAGGTATGGCTACACCTTC CASSLSAGRYGYTF . . TRBJ1-2 TRBV27
TGTGCCAGCAGCGCACAATCTAGACGGGGAGAAGCTTTCTTT CASSAQSRRGEAFF . . TRBJ1-1 TRBV9
TGCGCCAGCAGACCTACTAGCGGCACAGATACGCAGTATTTT CASRPTSGTDTQYF . TRBD2 TRBJ2-3 TRBV5-1
TGTGCCAGTAGTCGGGGACTTCAAGAGACCCAGTACTTC CASSRGLQETQYF . . TRBJ2-5 TRBV19
TGCGCCAGCAGGGGACTAGCGGGAGACTCCCACAATGAGCAGTTCTTC CASRGLAGDSHNEQFF . TRBD2 TRBJ2-1 TRBV5-1
TGTGCCAGCAGAAGGAGCGCCGGATCTAACTATGGCTACACCTTC CASRRSAGSNYGYTF once . TRBJ1-2 TRBV7-2
TGCGCCAGCAGCCAGACAGGGGGCAGGAACACTGAAGCTTTCTTT CASSQTGGRNTEAFF . TRBD1 TRBJ1-1 TRBV5-1
TGCGCCAGCAGCTTGGTGGGGGGCCAAGAGACCCAGTACTTC CASSLVGGQETQYF . . TRBJ2-5 TRBV5-1
TGTGCCAGCAGCTTAGGAGCTAGCGGGAGGGATGTCTACGAGCAGTACTTC CASSLGASGRDVYEQYF . TRBD2 TRBJ2-7 TRBV7-9
TGCGCCAGCAGCTTGGGAGCGGGAGGGCTGTACAATGAGCAGTTCTTC CASSLGAGGLYNEQFF . TRBD2 TRBJ2-1 TRBV5-1
TGCGCCAGCAGCTTGGGGTGGGCTCCAGAGGGAGATACGCAGTATTTT CASSLGWAPEGDTQYF . . TRBJ2-3 TRBV5-1
TGTGCCAGCTCACCATCGGGCGGGAGGGCCTCCAATGAGCAGTTCTTC CASSPSGGRASNEQFF . TRBD2 TRBJ2-1 TRBV18
TGTGCCAGCAGCCAAAGGACTAGTCTAGTTTGGGAGACCCAGTACTTC CASSQRTSLVWETQYF . TRBD2 TRBJ2-5 TRBV7-2
TGTGCCAGCAGCCAGGGACTAGCGGGAAAACAAGAGACCCAGTACTTC CASSQGLAGKQETQYF . TRBD2 TRBJ2-5 TRBV13
TGTGCCAGCAGTTCCCAGGACAGGGGCCCCTATGGCTACACCTTC CASSSQDRGPYGYTF . TRBD1 TRBJ1-2 TRBV28
TGTGCCTGGAGACGTCTAGCTACCGACGAGCAGTACTTC CAWRRLATDEQYF . . TRBJ2-7 TRBV30
TGCAGCGTTGGGTCCCTTGGGGCGGGAGTCACCGGGGAGCTGTTTTTT CSVGSLGAGVTGELFF . TRBD2 TRBJ2-2 TRBV29-1
TGCGCCAGCACCCTGAATTCGGGACAAAGGGCAGATACGCAGTATTTT CASTLNSGQRADTQYF . . TRBJ2-3 TRBV5-1
TGCGCCAGCAGCTTGGTTCCGGGGGACCTCACAGATACGCAGTATTTT CASSLVPGDLTDTQYF . . TRBJ2-3 TRBV5-1
TGTGCCAGCAGCCGGACAGGGGGCGCAGAGACCCAGTACTTC CASSRTGGAETQYF . TRBD1 TRBJ2-5 TRBV6-1
TGTGCCAGCAGTTTATCAAGAGCCGGGGAGCTGTTTTTT CASSLSRAGELFF . . TRBJ2-2 TRBV27
TGTGCCAGCAGTTACGGGGGCCTAGACCCCTACGAGCAGTACTTC CASSYGGLDPYEQYF . . TRBJ2-7 TRBV6-5
TGCGCCAGCAGCCAAGATCTTGTTACCAGGGGCTATGGCTACACCTTC CASSQDLVTRGYGYTF . . TRBJ1-2 TRBV4-1